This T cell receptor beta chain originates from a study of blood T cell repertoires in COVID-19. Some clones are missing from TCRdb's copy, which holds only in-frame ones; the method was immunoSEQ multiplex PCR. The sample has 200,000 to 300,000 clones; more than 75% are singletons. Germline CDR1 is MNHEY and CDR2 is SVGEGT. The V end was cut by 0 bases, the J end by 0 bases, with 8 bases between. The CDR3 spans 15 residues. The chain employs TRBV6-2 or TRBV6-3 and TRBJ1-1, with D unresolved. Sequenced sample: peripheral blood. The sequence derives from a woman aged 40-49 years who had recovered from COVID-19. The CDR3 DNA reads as TGTGCCAGCAGTTACTCGAAGCGCATGAACACTGAAGCTTTCTTT. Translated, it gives CASSYSKRMNTEAFF.